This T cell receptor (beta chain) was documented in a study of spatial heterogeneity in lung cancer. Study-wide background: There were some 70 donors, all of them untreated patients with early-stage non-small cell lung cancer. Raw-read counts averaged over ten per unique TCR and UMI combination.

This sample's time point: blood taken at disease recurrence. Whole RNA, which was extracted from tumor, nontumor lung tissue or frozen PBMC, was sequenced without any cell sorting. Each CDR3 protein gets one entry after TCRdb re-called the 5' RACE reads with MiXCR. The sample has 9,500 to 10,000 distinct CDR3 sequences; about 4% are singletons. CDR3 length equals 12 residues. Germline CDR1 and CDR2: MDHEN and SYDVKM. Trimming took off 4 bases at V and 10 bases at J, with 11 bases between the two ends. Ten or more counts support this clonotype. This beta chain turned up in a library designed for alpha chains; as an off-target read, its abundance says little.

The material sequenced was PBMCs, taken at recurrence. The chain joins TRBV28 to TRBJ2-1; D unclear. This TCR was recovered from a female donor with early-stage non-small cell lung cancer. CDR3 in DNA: TGTGCCAGCAGTTCCCCGGGCGACGAGCAGTTCTTC. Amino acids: CASSSPGDEQFF.